This is a list of T cell receptor beta chains from one sample in a study of blood T cells in healthy people across ages. Each CDR3 protein gets one entry after TCRdb re-called the 5' RACE reads with MiXCR. The table has 1.5 million to 2 million distinct CDR3 sequences, roughly 30% seen once; the top ten hold 11%. The material sequenced was blood. The source of these receptors is a woman between 25 and 40 years old in good health. Each CDR3 is given with its conserved first and last residue. The D gene is left open where the match is weak. Clone sizes are given selectively: once, few, many, or a class where the clone is expanded.

TRBV29-1	TRBJ2-1	.	.	CSVGAGPYNEQFF	TGCAGCGTTGGGGCAGGGCCCTACAATGAGCAGTTCTTC
TRBV3-1	TRBJ2-3	.	few	CASSLKLERPPTDTQYF	TGTGCCAGCAGCCTCAAGTTAGAAAGGCCCCCCACAGATACGCAGTATTTT
TRBV12-1	TRBJ2-4	.	.	CASSFPRSLAFGNIQYF	TGTGCCAGCAGCTTCCCCCGGAGTCTAGCGTTCGGAAACATTCAGTACTTC
TRBV7-9	TRBJ1-6	.	.	CASSLRGTRSPLHF	TGTGCCAGCAGCTTGAGAGGGACGAGATCACCCCTCCACTTT
TRBV9	TRBJ2-3	.	few	CASSVAGSRTDTQYF	TGTGCCAGCAGCGTAGCAGGTTCTCGCACAGATACGCAGTATTTT
TRBV20-1	TRBJ2-5	.	few	CSALGRETQYF	TGCAGTGCTTTGGGACGGGAGACCCAGTACTTC
TRBV6-2/TRBV6-3	TRBJ2-1	TRBD2	.	CARTTPRLAGDNEQFF	TGTGCCAGAACCACGCCCCGACTAGCGGGTGACAATGAGCAGTTCTTC
TRBV5-1	TRBJ2-5	TRBD2	.	CASSSAGSGAGETQYF	TGCGCCAGCAGCTCCGCGGGCAGCGGGGCGGGCGAGACCCAGTACTTC
TRBV6-5	TRBJ2-7	.	.	CASSDSSGLLYEQYF	TGTGCCAGCAGTGACTCGTCGGGACTCCTCTACGAGCAGTACTTC
TRBV2	TRBJ2-7	.	once	CASRSTLGAYEQYF	TGTGCCAGCAGATCGACCCTCGGGGCTTACGAGCAGTACTTC
TRBV19	TRBJ1-2	.	.	CASSRGLVGYTF	TGTGCCAGTAGTAGAGGACTGGTTGGCTACACCTTC
TRBV9	TRBJ1-3	.	.	CASSVATGTGNTIYF	TGTGCCAGCAGCGTAGCTACCGGGACTGGAAACACCATATATTTT
TRBV27	TRBJ2-3	TRBD2	few	CASSSLAGGPADTQYF	TGTGCCAGCAGTTCCTTAGCGGGAGGGCCGGCAGATACGCAGTATTTT
TRBV4-2	TRBJ1-1	.	.	CASSQQGFDTEAFF	TGTGCCAGCAGCCAACAGGGGTTTGACACTGAAGCTTTCTTT
TRBV7-9	TRBJ2-7	TRBD1	few	CASSNRDRGVEQYF	TGTGCCAGCAGCAACCGGGACAGGGGGGTCGAGCAGTACTTC
TRBV7-3	TRBJ2-1	TRBD2	.	CASSSGTSSHNEQFF	TGTGCCAGCAGCTCGGGGACTAGCAGCCACAATGAGCAGTTCTTC
TRBV2	TRBJ1-1	.	.	CASSGSAQPATEAFF	TGTGCCAGCAGTGGGTCAGCACAGCCTGCCACTGAAGCTTTCTTT
TRBV20-1	TRBJ2-5	TRBD2	many	CSARDGREGKTQYF	TGCAGTGCTAGAGATGGAAGGGAGGGGAAGACCCAGTACTTC
TRBV4-2	TRBJ2-3	TRBD2	.	CAGSQERLAGVSYTQYF	TGTGCCGGCAGCCAAGAGCGTCTAGCGGGAGTGTCTTATACGCAGTATTTT
TRBV7-8	TRBJ2-5	.	few	CASSPLEQGFHEQYF	TGTGCCAGCAGCCCGCTGGAACAGGGTTTCCATGAGCAGTACTTC
TRBV20-1	TRBJ2-7	TRBD1	.	CSAGTGGLYEQYF	TGCAGTGCTGGGACAGGGGGCTTGTACGAGCAGTACTTC
TRBV7-9	TRBJ2-3	TRBD2	few	CASSMTSGRRTDTQYF	TGTGCCAGCAGCATGACTAGCGGGAGACGCACAGATACGCAGTATTTT
TRBV29-1	TRBJ1-2	.	.	CSVEMHGLGNTF	TGCAGCGTTGAAATGCACGGTCTTGGCAACACCTTC
TRBV9	TRBJ2-5	TRBD2	.	CASSASPTGTSETQYF	TGTGCCAGCAGCGCATCCCCCACCGGGACTAGCGAGACCCAGTACTTC
TRBV15	TRBJ2-1	TRBD2	.	CATSSGTSEMNGQFF	TGTGCCACCAGCAGCGGGACTAGCGAAATGAATGGGCAGTTCTTC
TRBV11-2	TRBJ1-1	TRBD1	.	CASSLVVGGHEAFF	TGTGCCAGCAGCTTAGTAGTAGGGGGCCATGAAGCTTTCTTT
TRBV12-3/TRBV12-4	TRBJ1-1	TRBD1	.	CASSAEQGRPEAFF	TGTGCCAGCAGCGCAGAACAGGGGAGGCCTGAGGCTTTCTTT